This T cell receptor beta chain was profiled in a study of cytomegalovirus exposure and HLA in healthy donors. With 60 Vbeta and 13 Jbeta primers, the PCR was carried out. The data were produced by immunoSEQ multiplex PCR, yet TCRdb's version contains in-frame clones alone and is incomplete. Among 95,000 to 100,000 clones, about 75% were seen once, and the ten largest hold more than 9%. About this clone: The antigen remains undetermined.

Germline loops: CDR1 KGHSH, CDR2 LQKENI. This CDR3 contains 16 residues. The V and J ends lost 1 base and 6 bases, in that order; junction bases with no gene match: 6. Whole-study results and caveats: The likely explanation for a cluster of highly shared sequence variants was sequencing artifact.

This sequence joins TRBV18 and TRBJ2-1, with 10 bases aligning to TRBD2. The origin of this receptor is a man in his forties or fifties in good health and CMV-seronegative. The specimen sequenced was PBMCs. The CDR3 DNA follows: TGTGCCAGCTCACCACGCAGCGGGAGGGCCGGCAATGAGCAGTTCTTC. Encoded protein: CASSPRSGRAGNEQFF.